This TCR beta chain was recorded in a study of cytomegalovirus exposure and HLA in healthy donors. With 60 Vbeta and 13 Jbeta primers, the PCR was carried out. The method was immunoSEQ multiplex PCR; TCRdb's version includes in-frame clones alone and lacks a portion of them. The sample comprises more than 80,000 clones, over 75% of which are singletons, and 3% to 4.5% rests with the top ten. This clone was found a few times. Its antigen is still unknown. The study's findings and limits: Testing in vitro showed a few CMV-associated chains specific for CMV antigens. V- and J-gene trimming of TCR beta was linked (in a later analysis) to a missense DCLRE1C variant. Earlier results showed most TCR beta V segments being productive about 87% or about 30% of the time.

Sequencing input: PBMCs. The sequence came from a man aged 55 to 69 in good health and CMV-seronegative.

In nucleotides, the CDR3 is TGTGCCAGCAGTGAAGCGGAAATGACGACAGACTTCCCCGAAAAACTGTTTTTT. This sequence encodes CASSEAEMTTDFPEKLFF. The V call is TRBV6-1, the J call TRBJ1-4; tentatively, D is TRBD1 (5 bases). This CDR3 is 18 amino acids long. CDR1 is MNHNS and CDR2 is SASEGT in the germline V gene. V lost 0 bases and J lost 8, with 22 bases in between.